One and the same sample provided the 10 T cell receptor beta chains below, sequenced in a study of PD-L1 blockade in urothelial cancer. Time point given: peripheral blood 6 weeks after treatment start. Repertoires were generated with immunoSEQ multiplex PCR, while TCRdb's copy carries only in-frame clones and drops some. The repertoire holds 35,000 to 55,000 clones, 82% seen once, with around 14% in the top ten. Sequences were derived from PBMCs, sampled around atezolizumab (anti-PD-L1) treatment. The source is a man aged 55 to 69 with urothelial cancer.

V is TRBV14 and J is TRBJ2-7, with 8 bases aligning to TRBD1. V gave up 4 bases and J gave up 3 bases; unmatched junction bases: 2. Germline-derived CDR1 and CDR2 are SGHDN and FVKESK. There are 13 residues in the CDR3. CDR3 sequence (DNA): TGTGCCAGCAGCCTTACAGGGGGCTACGAGCAGTACTTC. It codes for CASSLTGGYEQYF.

CDR3 sequence reads: CASGQAGGPFEQFF. In nucleotides, the CDR3 is TGTGCCAGTGGACAAGCGGGGGGGCCTTTTGAGCAGTTCTTC. The gene calls are TRBV19 and TRBJ2-1; TRBD2 matches at 10 bases. There are 14 residues in the CDR3. V shed 8 bases, J shed 9 bases, and the junction held 10 bases outside the gene matches. Germline CDR1 and CDR2: LNHDA and SQIVND (reference sequence).

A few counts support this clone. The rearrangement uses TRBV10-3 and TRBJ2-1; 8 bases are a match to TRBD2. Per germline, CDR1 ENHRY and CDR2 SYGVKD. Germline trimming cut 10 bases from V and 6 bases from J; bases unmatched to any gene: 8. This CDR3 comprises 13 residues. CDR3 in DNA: TGTGCCACCCACGGGACTAGTACCAATGAGCAGTTCTTC. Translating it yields CATHGTSTNEQFF.

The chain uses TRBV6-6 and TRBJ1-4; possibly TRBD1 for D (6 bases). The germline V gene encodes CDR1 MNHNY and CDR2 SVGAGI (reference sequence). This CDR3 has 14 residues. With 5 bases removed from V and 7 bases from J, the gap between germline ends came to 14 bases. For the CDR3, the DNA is TGTGCCAGCAGTACAGGGATATGGAGTGAAAAACTGTTTTTT. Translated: CASSTGIWSEKLFF.

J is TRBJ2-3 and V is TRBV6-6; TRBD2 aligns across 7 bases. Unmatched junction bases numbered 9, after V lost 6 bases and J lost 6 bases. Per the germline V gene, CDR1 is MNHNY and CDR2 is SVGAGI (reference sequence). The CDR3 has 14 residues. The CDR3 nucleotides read TGTGCCAGCAGCTTAGGCGGGAGAACGGATACGCAGTATTTT. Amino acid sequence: CASSLGGRTDTQYF.

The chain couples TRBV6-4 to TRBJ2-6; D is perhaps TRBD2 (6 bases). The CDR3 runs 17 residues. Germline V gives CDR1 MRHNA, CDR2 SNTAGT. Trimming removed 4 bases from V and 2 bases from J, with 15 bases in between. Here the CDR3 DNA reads TGTGCCAGCAGTGCTAGACCTGGGGGGACTGGGGCCAACGTCCTGACTTTC. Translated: CASSARPGGTGANVLTF.

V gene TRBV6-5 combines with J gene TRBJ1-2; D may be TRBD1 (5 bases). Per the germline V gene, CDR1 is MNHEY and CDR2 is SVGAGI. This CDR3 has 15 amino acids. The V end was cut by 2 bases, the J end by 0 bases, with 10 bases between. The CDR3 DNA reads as TGTGCCAGCAGTTACGACAGTTCTTCTAACTATGGCTACACCTTC. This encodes CASSYDSSSNYGYTF.

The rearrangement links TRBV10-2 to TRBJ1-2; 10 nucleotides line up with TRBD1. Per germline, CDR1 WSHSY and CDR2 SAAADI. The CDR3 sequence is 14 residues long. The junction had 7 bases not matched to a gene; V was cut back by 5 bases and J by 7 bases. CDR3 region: CASSPDRGRGGYTF. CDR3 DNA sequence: TGCGCCAGCAGTCCCGACAGGGGGCGGGGTGGCTACACCTTC.

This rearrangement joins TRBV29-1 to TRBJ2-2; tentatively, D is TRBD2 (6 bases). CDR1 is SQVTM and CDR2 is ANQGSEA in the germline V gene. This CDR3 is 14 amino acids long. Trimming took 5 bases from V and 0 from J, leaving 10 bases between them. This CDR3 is CSVPGLTNTGELFF. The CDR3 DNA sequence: TGCAGCGTTCCGGGACTCACGAACACCGGGGAGCTGTTTTTT.

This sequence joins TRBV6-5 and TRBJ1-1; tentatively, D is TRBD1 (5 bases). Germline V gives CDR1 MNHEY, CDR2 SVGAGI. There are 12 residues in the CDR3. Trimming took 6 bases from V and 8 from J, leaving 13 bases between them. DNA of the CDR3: TGTGCCAGCAGCCAACGGACATCGGAAGCTTTCTTT. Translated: CASSQRTSEAFF.